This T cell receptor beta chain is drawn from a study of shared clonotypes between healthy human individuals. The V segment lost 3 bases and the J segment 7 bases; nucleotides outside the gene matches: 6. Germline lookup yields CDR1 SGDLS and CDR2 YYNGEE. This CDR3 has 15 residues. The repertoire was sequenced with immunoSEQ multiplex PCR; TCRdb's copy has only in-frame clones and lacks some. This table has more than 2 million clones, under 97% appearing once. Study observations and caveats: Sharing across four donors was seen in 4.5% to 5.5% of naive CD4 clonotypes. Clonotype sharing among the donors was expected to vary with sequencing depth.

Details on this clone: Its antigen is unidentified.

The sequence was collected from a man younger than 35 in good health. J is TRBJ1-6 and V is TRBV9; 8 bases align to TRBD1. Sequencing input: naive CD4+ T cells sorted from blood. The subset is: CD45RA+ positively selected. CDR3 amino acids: CASSELDRANSPLHF. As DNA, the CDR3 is TGTGCCAGCAGCGAGCTGGACAGGGCAAATTCACCCCTCCACTTT.